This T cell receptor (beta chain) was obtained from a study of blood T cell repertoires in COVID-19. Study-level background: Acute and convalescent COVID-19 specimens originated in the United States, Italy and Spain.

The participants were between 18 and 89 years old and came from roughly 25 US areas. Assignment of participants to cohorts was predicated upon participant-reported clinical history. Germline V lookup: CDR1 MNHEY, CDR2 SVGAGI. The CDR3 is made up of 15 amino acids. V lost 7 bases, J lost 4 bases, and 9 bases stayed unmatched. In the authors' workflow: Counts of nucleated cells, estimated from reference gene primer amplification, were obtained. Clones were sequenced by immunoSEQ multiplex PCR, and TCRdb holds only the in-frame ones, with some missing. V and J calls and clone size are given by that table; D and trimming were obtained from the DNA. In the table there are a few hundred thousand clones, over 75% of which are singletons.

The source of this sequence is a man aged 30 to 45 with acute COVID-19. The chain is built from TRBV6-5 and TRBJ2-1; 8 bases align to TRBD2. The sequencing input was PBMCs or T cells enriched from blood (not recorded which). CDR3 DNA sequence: TGTGCCAGCACGGGGGGGGGCTGGACTTACAATGAGCAGTTCTTC. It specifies CASTGGGWTYNEQFF.